This is a list of T cell receptor beta chains from one sample in a study of cytomegalovirus exposure and HLA in healthy donors. Sequencing used immunoSEQ multiplex PCR; TCRdb keeps in-frame clones, though not all of them. This sample yields hundreds of thousands of clones, of which about 83% are seen a single time; about 14% belongs to the top ten. Material: PBMCs. The source of these receptors is a man aged 40-49 years in good health and CMV-seronegative. The CDR3 runs from the conserved cysteine through the conserved F or W. Each record gives: D gene, V gene, clone size, J gene, CDR3 protein, CDR3 DNA. D genes are given only for firm matches. Clone size is not always given. Where it is, it says once, few, many or a class for expanded clones.

TRBD1,TRBV5-8,NA,TRBJ2-2,CASTRTGGNTGELFF,TGTGCCAGCACCAGGACAGGGGGGAACACCGGGGAGCTGTTTTTT
NA,TRBV25-1,NA,TRBJ2-2,CASSGESHTGELFF,TGTGCCAGCAGTGGCGAGTCCCACACCGGGGAGCTGTTTTTT
TRBD1,TRBV4-2,NA,TRBJ1-5,CASSQTRQGHNQPQHF,TGTGCCAGCAGCCAAACGCGACAGGGTCACAATCAGCCCCAGCATTTT
NA,TRBV25-1,NA,TRBJ1-4,CASSETNRDNEKLFF,TGTGCCAGCAGTGAGACGAATCGGGATAATGAAAAACTGTTTTTT
NA,TRBV7-2,NA,TRBJ1-2,CASSLSQGYNYGYTF,TGTGCCAGCAGCTTAAGTCAGGGGTATAACTATGGCTACACCTTC
NA,TRBV5-8,NA,TRBJ2-3,CASSLGRGRTDTQYF,TGTGCCAGCAGCTTGGGCAGGGGGAGGACAGATACGCAGTATTTT
NA,TRBV9,NA,TRBJ2-1,CASSVGGSRNNEQFF,TGTGCCAGCAGCGTAGGAGGGAGTAGGAACAATGAGCAGTTCTTC
TRBD1,TRBV5-1,NA,TRBJ1-1,CASSFKGALGVNTEAFF,TGCGCCAGCAGCTTTAAGGGGGCCTTAGGGGTGAACACTGAAGCTTTCTTT
TRBD1,TRBV10-2,once,TRBJ2-1,CATGTGGEQFF,TGCGCCACCGGGACAGGGGGTGAGCAGTTCTTC
NA,TRBV9,few,TRBJ2-2,CASSVGGTGELFF,TGTGCCAGCAGCGTAGGAGGGACCGGGGAGCTGTTTTTT
NA,TRBV5-4,NA,TRBJ2-1,CASSLPGDNEQFF,TGTGCCAGCAGCTTGCCGGGAGACAATGAGCAGTTCTTC
NA,TRBV6-5,NA,TRBJ2-3,CASSYSRPTDTQYF,TGTGCCAGCAGTTACTCGAGGCCTACAGATACGCAGTATTTT
TRBD1,TRBV9,NA,TRBJ1-2,CASSTGQVANYGYTF,TGTGCCAGCAGCACTGGACAGGTAGCTAACTATGGCTACACCTTC
TRBD2,TRBV6-4,NA,TRBJ2-3,CASRPLAGDTDTQYF,TGTGCCAGCAGGCCCCTAGCGGGTGACACAGATACGCAGTATTTT
NA,TRBV7-8,NA,TRBJ1-1,CASSRGGTEAFF,TGTGCCAGCAGCAGGGGGGGCACTGAAGCTTTCTTT
NA,TRBV28,NA,TRBJ2-3,CASALGQGKYGDTQYF,TGTGCCAGCGCCTTGGGGCAGGGAAAGTATGGAGATACGCAGTATTTT
NA,TRBV9,NA,TRBJ2-1,CASSVEQGNEQFF,TGTGCCAGCAGCGTAGAACAGGGTAATGAGCAGTTCTTC
NA,TRBV27,NA,TRBJ2-1,CASSQGFTYNEQFF,TGTGCCAGCAGTCAGGGGTTCACCTACAATGAGCAGTTCTTC
NA,TRBV5-8,NA,TRBJ2-3,CASSRERFRTDTQYF,TGTGCCAGCAGCAGAGAGCGGTTCCGCACAGATACGCAGTATTTT
NA,TRBV2,NA,TRBJ2-5,CASTSGNRETQYF,TGTGCCAGCACGTCCGGGAATAGAGAGACCCAGTACTTC
NA,TRBV29-1,NA,TRBJ2-1,CSVDRTSYNEQFF,TGCAGCGTCGACAGAACCTCCTACAATGAGCAGTTCTTC
NA,TRBV9,once,TRBJ2-5,CASSGGQGHRRETQYF,TGTGCCAGCAGCGGAGGTCAGGGCCACCGGAGAGAGACCCAGTACTTC
TRBD1,TRBV12-5,NA,TRBJ2-7,CASGLSLPGQVSYEQYF,TGTGCTAGTGGTTTGTCACTTCCGGGACAGGTCTCGTACGAGCAGTACTTC
NA,TRBV6-5,NA,TRBJ1-1,CASSYSDRGSEAFF,TGTGCCAGCAGTTACTCCGACCGGGGGTCAGAAGCTTTCTTT
NA,TRBV5-1,NA,TRBJ2-7,CASSLRTLSYEQYF,TGCGCCAGCAGCCTGAGAACGTTATCCTACGAGCAGTACTTC
NA,TRBV5-1,NA,TRBJ2-7,CASSARGSSSYEQYF,TGCGCCAGCAGCGCCAGGGGTTCCAGCTCCTACGAGCAGTACTTC
NA,TRBV6-5,NA,TRBJ1-3,CASSYSRSGNTIYF,TGTGCCAGCAGTTACTCACGGTCTGGAAACACCATATATTTT
NA,TRBV19,NA,TRBJ2-7,CASSVGDNYEQYF,TGTGCCAGTAGTGTGGGAGATAACTACGAGCAGTACTTC
NA,TRBV5-1,NA,TRBJ2-3,CASSLLTRTDTQYF,TGCGCCAGCAGCCTATTGACTCGAACAGATACGCAGTATTTT
NA,TRBV6-6,NA,TRBJ1-5,CASSYRQGNQPQHF,TGTGCCAGCAGTTACCGACAGGGCAATCAGCCCCAGCATTTT
NA,TRBV4-1,NA,TRBJ1-5,CASSQEENSNQPQHF,TGCGCCAGCAGCCAAGAGGAGAATAGCAATCAGCCCCAGCATTTT
NA,TRBV7-9,NA,TRBJ2-7,CSSSFQTYEQYF,TGTTCCAGCAGCTTCCAGACCTACGAGCAGTACTTC
TRBD1,TRBV27,NA,TRBJ1-2,CASSLRQGYGYTF,TGTGCCAGCAGTTTACGACAGGGGTATGGCTACACCTTC
TRBD2,TRBV7-2,once,TRBJ2-5,CASSLAGGRETQYF,TGTGCCAGCAGCCTAGCGGGGGGGCGGGAGACCCAGTACTTC
NA,TRBV10-3,NA,TRBJ1-1,CAISEGLNTEAFF,TGTGCCATCAGTGAGGGGCTGAACACTGAAGCTTTCTTT
TRBD2,TRBV10-3,few,TRBJ2-1,CAIRAGTSGRAGEQFF,TGTGCCATCCGGGCCGGGACTAGCGGGAGGGCTGGGGAGCAGTTCTTC
NA,TRBV6-1,NA,TRBJ2-5,CASSELFGGAETQYF,TGTGCCAGCAGTGAGCTTTTTGGGGGCGCAGAGACCCAGTACTTC
TRBD1,TRBV5-1,NA,TRBJ1-3,CASSLDGTGYSGNTIYF,TGCGCCAGCAGCTTGGATGGGACAGGGTACTCTGGAAACACCATATATTTT
NA,TRBV4-1,NA,TRBJ2-2,CASSQEVRARTGELFF,TGCGCCAGCAGCCAAGAAGTCAGGGCGAGGACCGGGGAGCTGTTTTTT
TRBD1,TRBV25-1,NA,TRBJ2-2,CASRQTRAGGTGELFF,TGTGCCAGCCGCCAAACTCGGGCAGGGGGTACCGGGGAGCTGTTTTTT
NA,TRBV10-2,NA,TRBJ2-2,CASSEQYTGELFF,TGCGCCAGCAGTGAGCAGTACACCGGGGAGCTGTTTTTT
TRBD1,TRBV27,NA,TRBJ2-5,CASGGQEGETQYF,TGTGCCAGCGGGGGACAGGAAGGTGAGACCCAGTACTTC
NA,TRBV29-1,NA,TRBJ1-1,CSASQGINTEAFF,TGCAGCGCCAGTCAGGGGATAAACACTGAAGCTTTCTTT
TRBD2,TRBV29-1,NA,TRBJ2-1,CSVGGSGATYNEQFF,TGCAGCGTTGGGGGTAGCGGGGCTACCTACAATGAGCAGTTCTTC
NA,TRBV7-3,NA,TRBJ2-6,CASSPGTTGANVLTF,TGTGCCAGCAGCCCCGGGACAACAGGGGCCAACGTCCTGACTTTC